Described below is a single TCR beta chain sequence and its context. Its antigen has not been determined. A junction boundary mismatches the germline segment, possibly from a read error. TCRbeta-specific cDNA was reverse-transcribed from 500 ng total RNA using a constant-region primer and ProtoScript II reverse transcriptase. Construction of the TCRbeta libraries relied on three nested rounds of multiplex PCR, following a slightly modified ARM-PCR procedure. Multiplex TRBV1-TRBV30 forward primers and a Cbeta reverse primer were used in the first two PCR rounds, each of which was run for 10 cycles. Sample barcodes and Illumina adapters were added in a final 25-cycle PCR using Deep VentR polymerase. Before sequencing, amplicons of 200-500 bp were purified from gel using a QIAquick gel extraction kit. The TCRbeta amplicons were sequenced with 250-bp paired-end reads on an Illumina HiSeq 2500. Under the source paper's analysis protocol: Trimmomatic v0.33 was used to quality-trim the reads, and FLASH v1.2.11 was used to merge paired reads so that full CDR3 sequences could be recovered. MiGEC v1.2.1b assigned V, D and J germline segments to the rearranged TCRbeta sequences. VDJtools v1.0.0 computed clonotype statistics and Shannon-Wiener diversity indices. To reduce sampling bias, subsequent analyses other than the diversity analysis used only the 250 most abundant clonotypes in each sample. Starting from the raw public reads, TCRdb applied fastp trimming at Q25, assembled clones with MiXCR and retained in-frame beta chains. Every CDR3 protein is listed once, alongside the most common genes and DNA of its rows. TCRdb, not the authors, supplied the V and J calls. The sample profile shows some 180,000 distinct CDR3 sequences; 70% to 90% of them were found once. Approximately 18% of the sample comes from the top ten.

Total RNA and DNA were co-extracted without cell sorting from roughly 20-30 mg of bulk tissue using the AllPrep DNA/RNA mini kit. Between November 2015 and March 2016, roughly five patients in China with histopathologically diagnosed primary liver carcinoma had their tumors surgically resected. At the time of sampling, the patients were treatment-naive and had chronic HBV infection. Five spatially separated regions were sampled from each tumor: the superior, inferior, left-lateral and right-lateral poles, plus the tumor centre. Histological examination found more than 80% viable tumor cells in every tumor sample. Fresh tumor and adjacent tissue pieces were bisected, with one half stored in RNAlater at -80 degrees C and the other half sent for histology. The CDR3 runs 14 amino acids, cysteine and phenylalanine included. The sequence is cut down to CDR3 DNA, 42 bases in frame from base 1. The germline V gene yields SQVTM for CDR1 and ANQGSEA for CDR2.

The sample comes from a study of tumor-infiltrating lymphocytes in primary liver carcinoma (dated by TCRdb to about 2017). Concerning the study at large: Hepatocellular carcinoma (four) or combined HCC and intrahepatic cholangiocarcinoma (one) was present in the five patients, who were three men and two women aged 30 to 69 years. Samples yielded roughly 3.65 to 7.5 million productive TCRbeta reads; read depth did not differ significantly between tissue types. The five patients had tumors staged T1-T3 N0M0, with maximum diameters ranging from about 4.2 to 11 cm. The study combined TCRbeta repertoire sequencing, expression microarrays and whole-exome sequencing across five regions of each liver tumor, with adjacent normal tissue and blood. A total of 35 specimens from 5 patients went through TCRbeta repertoire sequencing, namely 25 tumor regions, 5 adjacent noncancerous liver tissues and 5 peripheral blood samples. Reproducibility between technical replicate repertoires was high, with correlation coefficients above 0.95 and mean shared-clone rates approximately 0.9. The 25 or so tumor region samples were profiled with Agilent mRNA microarrays so that TCRbeta repertoire diversity could be related to the local molecular phenotype.

Beyond this particular receptor, the publication reports: Because sequencing covered only the TCR beta chain and unpaired alpha chains were not captured, true repertoire diversity is likely underestimated. A significantly larger repertoire fraction was made up by the top 250 clones in tumors than in blood (p = 0.039). Repertoire overlap was found to be higher between tumor regions (mean about 35%) than between tumor-adjacent (roughly 17%) or tumor-blood (14%) pairs, consistent with antigen-driven expansion. With just a few patients in the study, the authors point out that the findings should be validated in a larger study. Only about 7.5-24% of top clones were found in all five regions of a tumor, suggesting spatial heterogeneity of tumor-infiltrating T cells. Because the samples were bulk and unsorted, CD4+ and CD8+ T cell repertoires could not be compared.

The sequence joins TRBV29-1 to TRBJ2-3; perhaps TRBD1 is the D gene, with 5 bases matching. The receptor was isolated from a middle-aged man with primary liver carcinoma and hepatitis B virus infection. Sequenced material: tumor tissue from primary liver carcinoma. The CDR3 reads as follows: CIVERTRGTDTQYF. The DNA is as follows: TGCATCGTTGAAAGGACAAGGGGCACAGATACGCAGTATTTT.